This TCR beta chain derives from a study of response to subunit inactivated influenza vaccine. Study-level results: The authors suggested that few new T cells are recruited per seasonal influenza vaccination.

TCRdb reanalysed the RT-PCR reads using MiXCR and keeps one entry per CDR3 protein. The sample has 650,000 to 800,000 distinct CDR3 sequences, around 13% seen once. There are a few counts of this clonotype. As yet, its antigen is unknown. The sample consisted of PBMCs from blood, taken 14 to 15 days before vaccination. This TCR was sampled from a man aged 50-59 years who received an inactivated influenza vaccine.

The CDR3 DNA is TGTGCTTACCGCTCAGGGGACGTCTACGAGCAGTACTTC. It specifies CAYRSGDVYEQYF. This chain links TRBV10-3 with TRBJ2-7; a weak D match, TRBD1 (6 bases). CDR1 is ENHRY and CDR2 is SYGVKD in the germline V gene. CDR3 length: 13 amino acids.